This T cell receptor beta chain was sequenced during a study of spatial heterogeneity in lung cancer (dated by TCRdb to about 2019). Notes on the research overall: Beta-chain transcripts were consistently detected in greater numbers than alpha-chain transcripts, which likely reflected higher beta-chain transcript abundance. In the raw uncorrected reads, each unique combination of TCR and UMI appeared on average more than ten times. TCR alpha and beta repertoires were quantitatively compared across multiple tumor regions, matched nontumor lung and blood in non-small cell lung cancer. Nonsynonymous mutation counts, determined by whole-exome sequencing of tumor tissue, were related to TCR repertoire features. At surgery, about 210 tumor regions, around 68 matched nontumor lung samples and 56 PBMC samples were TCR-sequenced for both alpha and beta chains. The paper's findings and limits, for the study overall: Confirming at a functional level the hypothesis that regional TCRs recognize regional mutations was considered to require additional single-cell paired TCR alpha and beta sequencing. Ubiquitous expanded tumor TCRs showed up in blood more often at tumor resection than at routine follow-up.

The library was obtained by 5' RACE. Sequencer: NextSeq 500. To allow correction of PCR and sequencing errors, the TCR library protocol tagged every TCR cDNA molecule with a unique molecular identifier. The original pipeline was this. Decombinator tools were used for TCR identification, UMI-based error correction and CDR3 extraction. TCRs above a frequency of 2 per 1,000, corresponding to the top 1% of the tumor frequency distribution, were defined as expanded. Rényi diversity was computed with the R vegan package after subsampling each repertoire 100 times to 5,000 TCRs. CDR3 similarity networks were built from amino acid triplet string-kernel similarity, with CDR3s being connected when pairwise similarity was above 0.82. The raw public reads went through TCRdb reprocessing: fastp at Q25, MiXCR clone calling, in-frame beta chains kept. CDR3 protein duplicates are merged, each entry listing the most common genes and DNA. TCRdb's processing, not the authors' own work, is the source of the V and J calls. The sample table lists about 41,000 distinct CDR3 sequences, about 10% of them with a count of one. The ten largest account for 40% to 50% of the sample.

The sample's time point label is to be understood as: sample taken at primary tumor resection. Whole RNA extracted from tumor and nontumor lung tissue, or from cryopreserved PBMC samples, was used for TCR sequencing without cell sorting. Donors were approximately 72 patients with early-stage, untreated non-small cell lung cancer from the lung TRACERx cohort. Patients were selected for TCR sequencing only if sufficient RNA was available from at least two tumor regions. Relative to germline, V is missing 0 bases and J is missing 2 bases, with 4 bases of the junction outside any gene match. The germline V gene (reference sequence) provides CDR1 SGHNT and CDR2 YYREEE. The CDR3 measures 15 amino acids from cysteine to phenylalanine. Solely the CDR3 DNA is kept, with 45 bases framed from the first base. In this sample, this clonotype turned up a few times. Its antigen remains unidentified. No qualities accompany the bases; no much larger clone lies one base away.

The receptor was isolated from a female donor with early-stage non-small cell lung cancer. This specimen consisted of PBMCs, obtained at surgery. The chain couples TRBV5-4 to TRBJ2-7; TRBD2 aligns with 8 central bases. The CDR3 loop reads CASSLGAGGPYEQYF. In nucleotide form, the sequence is TGTGCCAGCAGCTTGGGGGCGGGGGGCCCCTACGAGCAGTACTTC.